The clone carrying this T cell receptor (beta chain) showed up just once. This CDR3 is built from 14 residues. CDR1 MNHEY and CDR2 SVGAGI come from the germline V gene. V lost 4 bases to trimming and J lost 6 bases, with 15 bases between them. This sample was included in a study of blood T cell repertoires in COVID-19. Sequencing used immunoSEQ multiplex PCR; TCRdb keeps in-frame clones, though not all of them. The sample contains more than 50,000 clones, roughly 74% of which appear only once. The chain uses TRBV6-5 and TRBJ1-1; D gene ambiguous. The receptor was derived from a woman of 80 years or more with acute or convalescent COVID-19. Sequenced input: peripheral blood. Written as DNA, the CDR3 is TGTGCCAGCAGTTCTCCAGAGGGCAACCCTGAAGCTTTCTTT. Residues: CASSSPEGNPEAFF.